This T cell receptor (beta chain) comes out of a study of blood T cell repertoires in COVID-19. Study details: There were acute and convalescent COVID-19 samples, and they came from the United States, Italy and Spain. From T cells, B-cell-depleted T cells, or PBMCs came the material, which was cDNA or gDNA.

As originally analysed: It was from reference gene primer amplification that nucleated cell counts were estimated. The data were produced by immunoSEQ multiplex PCR, yet TCRdb's version contains in-frame clones alone and is incomplete. The V and J calls and clone size come from that table; D and trimming were worked out from the DNA. This table holds around 300,000 clones, approximately 83% found once. Per the germline V gene, CDR1 is GTSNPN and CDR2 is SVGIG (reference sequence). V was cut by 4 bases and J by 2 bases, with 6 bases left in between. The CDR3 length is 12 residues. V usage is TRBV30 and J usage is TRBJ1-3; D ambiguous. The clonotype comes from a woman in her sixties or seventies with acute or convalescent COVID-19. The sequenced sample consisted of peripheral blood. CDR3 nucleotides: TGTGCCTGGAAAGCTGCTGGAAACACCATATATTTT. It is translated as CAWKAAGNTIYF.